This is a list of T cell receptor beta chains from one sample in a study of blood T cell repertoires in COVID-19. Libraries were prepared by immunoSEQ multiplex PCR; TCRdb keeps only in-frame clonotypes and omits some of them. Of a few hundred thousand clones listed, approximately 86% are singletons. Sequenced: peripheral blood. These receptor sequences come from a man under 40 with active or convalescent COVID-19. Both conserved end residues are part of each CDR3. The order of the fields is CDR3 protein, CDR3 DNA, D gene, J gene, clone size, V gene, CDR3 length. D genes are given only for firm matches. Size tells how often a clone was seen (once, few, many) or the class of an expanded clone, and some rows leave it out.

CDR3 protein: CASSLLSGTSAYNEQFF
CDR3 DNA: TGTGCCAGCAGCTTACTTTCTGGGACTAGCGCCTACAATGAGCAGTTCTTC
D gene: TRBD2
J gene: TRBJ2-1
clone size: .
V gene: TRBV7-2
CDR3 length: 17

CDR3 protein: CAWNAGGGSAFF
CDR3 DNA: TGTGCCTGGAACGCGGGGGGTGGTTCGGCTTTCTTT
D gene: .
J gene: TRBJ1-1
clone size: .
V gene: TRBV30
CDR3 length: 12

CDR3 protein: CASSRGEGYTF
CDR3 DNA: TGTGCCAGCTCAAGGGGTGAAGGCTACACCTTC
D gene: .
J gene: TRBJ1-2
clone size: .
V gene: TRBV18
CDR3 length: 11

CDR3 protein: CASLPRGHGTDTQYF
CDR3 DNA: TGTGCCAGCCTCCCTCGCGGACATGGCACAGATACGCAGTATTTT
D gene: .
J gene: TRBJ2-3
clone size: .
V gene: TRBV6-5
CDR3 length: 15

CDR3 protein: CASSLRGGQPQHF
CDR3 DNA: TGTGCCAGCAGTTTGCGGGGCGGACAGCCCCAGCATTTT
D gene: .
J gene: TRBJ1-5
clone size: .
V gene: TRBV12-3/TRBV12-4
CDR3 length: 13

CDR3 protein: CSVGQGNDQPQHF
CDR3 DNA: TGCAGCGTAGGACAGGGGAACGATCAGCCCCAGCATTTT
D gene: TRBD1
J gene: TRBJ1-5
clone size: .
V gene: TRBV29-1
CDR3 length: 13

CDR3 protein: CASSSRQGRKLFF
CDR3 DNA: TGTGCCAGCAGTTCCAGACAGGGCCGAAAACTGTTTTTT
D gene: TRBD1
J gene: TRBJ1-4
clone size: .
V gene: TRBV6-5
CDR3 length: 13

CDR3 protein: CASTPKSGGSGNTIYF
CDR3 DNA: TGCGCCAGCACTCCAAAATCAGGGGGCTCTGGAAACACCATATATTTT
D gene: TRBD1
J gene: TRBJ1-3
clone size: .
V gene: TRBV4-1
CDR3 length: 16

CDR3 protein: CATGGGNTEAFF
CDR3 DNA: TGTGCCACCGGAGGAGGGAACACTGAAGCTTTCTTT
D gene: .
J gene: TRBJ1-1
clone size: few
V gene: TRBV28
CDR3 length: 12

CDR3 protein: CASSRPTDGGGLNEQFF
CDR3 DNA: TGTGCCAGCAGTCGACCCACGGACGGGGGGGGCCTCAATGAGCAGTTCTTC
D gene: TRBD2
J gene: TRBJ2-1
clone size: .
V gene: TRBV6-7
CDR3 length: 17

CDR3 protein: CASSLLTLNTEAFF
CDR3 DNA: TGCGCCAGCAGCTTGTTGACACTGAACACTGAAGCTTTCTTT
D gene: .
J gene: TRBJ1-1
clone size: .
V gene: TRBV5-1
CDR3 length: 14

CDR3 protein: CASNPGGSFARELFF
CDR3 DNA: TGTGCCAGCAACCCCGGTGGGAGCTTCGCCCGGGAGCTGTTTTTT
D gene: .
J gene: TRBJ2-2
clone size: .
V gene: TRBV14
CDR3 length: 15

CDR3 protein: CASSDDRGLEKLFF
CDR3 DNA: TGTGCCAGCAGCGATGACAGGGGGCTAGAAAAACTGTTTTTT
D gene: TRBD1
J gene: TRBJ1-4
clone size: .
V gene: TRBV7-9
CDR3 length: 14

CDR3 protein: CASSLGHYEQYF
CDR3 DNA: TGTGCCAGCAGCCTGGGGCACTACGAGCAGTACTTC
D gene: .
J gene: TRBJ2-7
clone size: .
V gene: TRBV3-1/TRBV3-2
CDR3 length: 12

CDR3 protein: CASSSTTSTDTQYF
CDR3 DNA: TGCGCCAGCAGTTCGACAACTAGCACAGATACGCAGTATTTT
D gene: .
J gene: TRBJ2-3
clone size: .
V gene: TRBV5-1
CDR3 length: 14

CDR3 protein: CASSLGLAGDPGNEQYF
CDR3 DNA: TGCGCCAGCAGCTTGGGCCTAGCGGGGGACCCGGGCAACGAGCAGTACTTC
D gene: TRBD2
J gene: TRBJ2-7
clone size: .
V gene: TRBV5-1
CDR3 length: 17

CDR3 protein: CSVLGTSGGAQTQYF
CDR3 DNA: TGCAGCGTTCTCGGGACTAGCGGGGGGGCCCAGACCCAGTACTTC
D gene: TRBD2
J gene: TRBJ2-5
clone size: .
V gene: TRBV29-1
CDR3 length: 15

CDR3 protein: CASSPLAGGEQETQYF
CDR3 DNA: TGTGCCAGCAGCCCTCTAGCGGGGGGGGAACAAGAGACCCAGTACTTC
D gene: TRBD2
J gene: TRBJ2-5
clone size: few
V gene: TRBV7-2
CDR3 length: 16

CDR3 protein: CASSPGTGGGAQHF
CDR3 DNA: TGTGCCAGCAGCCCCGGGACAGGCGGAGGGGCCCAGCATTTT
D gene: TRBD1
J gene: TRBJ1-5
clone size: once
V gene: TRBV7-6
CDR3 length: 14

CDR3 protein: CASSQDEGSGGIDEQFF
CDR3 DNA: TGTGCCAGCAGCCAAGATGAAGGGAGCGGCGGGATAGATGAGCAGTTCTTC
D gene: .
J gene: TRBJ2-1
clone size: .
V gene: TRBV4-2
CDR3 length: 17

CDR3 protein: CASTIATLLYGYTF
CDR3 DNA: TGTGCCAGCACTATCGCCACCCTTCTCTATGGCTACACCTTC
D gene: .
J gene: TRBJ1-2
clone size: .
V gene: TRBV5-6
CDR3 length: 14

CDR3 protein: CASSYSRGGTQYF
CDR3 DNA: TGTGCCAGCAGTTACTCGAGGGGGGGGACCCAGTACTTC
D gene: .
J gene: TRBJ2-5
clone size: .
V gene: TRBV6-5
CDR3 length: 13

CDR3 protein: CAWSARDRASPLHF
CDR3 DNA: TGTGCCTGGAGTGCCCGGGACAGGGCCTCACCCCTCCACTTT
D gene: TRBD1
J gene: TRBJ1-6
clone size: .
V gene: TRBV30
CDR3 length: 14

CDR3 protein: CASSQRSFTSYEQYF
CDR3 DNA: TGCGCCAGCAGTCAGAGGAGCTTTACTTCATACGAGCAGTACTTC
D gene: .
J gene: TRBJ2-7
clone size: once
V gene: TRBV23-1
CDR3 length: 15

CDR3 protein: CASSPQYGPQHF
CDR3 DNA: TGTGCCAGCAGCCCACAGTATGGGCCCCAGCATTTT
D gene: .
J gene: TRBJ1-5
clone size: .
V gene: TRBV7-9
CDR3 length: 12

CDR3 protein: CASSLAGGQNTEAFF
CDR3 DNA: TGTGCCAGCAGCTTAGCGGGGGGGCAGAACACTGAAGCTTTCTTT
D gene: .
J gene: TRBJ1-1
clone size: .
V gene: TRBV11-2
CDR3 length: 15

CDR3 protein: CASSLVPSGSASYEQYF
CDR3 DNA: TGTGCCAGCAGCTTGGTTCCTAGTGGGTCCGCTTCCTACGAGCAGTACTTC
D gene: .
J gene: TRBJ2-7
clone size: .
V gene: TRBV5-8
CDR3 length: 17

CDR3 protein: CASSIVQKNTEAFF
CDR3 DNA: TGTGCCAGTAGTATTGTACAGAAAAACACTGAAGCTTTCTTT
D gene: .
J gene: TRBJ1-1
clone size: .
V gene: TRBV19
CDR3 length: 14

CDR3 protein: CASSLRRGGSDTQYF
CDR3 DNA: TGTGCCAGCAGCTTGCGGCGGGGGGGCTCGGATACGCAGTATTTT
D gene: TRBD2
J gene: TRBJ2-3
clone size: .
V gene: TRBV5-8
CDR3 length: 15

CDR3 protein: CASEWASESTDTQYF
CDR3 DNA: TGTGCCAGTGAGTGGGCTAGCGAGAGCACAGATACGCAGTATTTT
D gene: .
J gene: TRBJ2-3
clone size: .
V gene: TRBV19
CDR3 length: 15

CDR3 protein: CASSSRGTYPETQYF
CDR3 DNA: TGTGCCAGCAGTTCCCGCGGGACTTACCCAGAGACCCAGTACTTC
D gene: .
J gene: TRBJ2-5
clone size: .
V gene: TRBV6-2/TRBV6-3
CDR3 length: 15

CDR3 protein: CASSSGGNQPQHF
CDR3 DNA: TGCGCCAGCAGCTCCGGGGGCAATCAGCCCCAGCATTTT
D gene: .
J gene: TRBJ1-5
clone size: .
V gene: TRBV5-1
CDR3 length: 13

CDR3 protein: CASSEQGRGANVLTF
CDR3 DNA: TGTGCCAGCAGTGAACAGGGTAGGGGGGCCAACGTCCTGACTTTC
D gene: .
J gene: TRBJ2-6
clone size: .
V gene: TRBV6-1
CDR3 length: 15

CDR3 protein: CASSQGQIGGGGEQFF
CDR3 DNA: TGCGCCAGCAGCCAGGGACAAATAGGGGGTGGGGGTGAGCAGTTCTTC
D gene: .
J gene: TRBJ2-1
clone size: .
V gene: TRBV4-1
CDR3 length: 16

CDR3 protein: CASSLDFGSTEAFF
CDR3 DNA: TGTGCCAGCAGCTTGGATTTCGGTTCCACTGAAGCTTTCTTT
D gene: .
J gene: TRBJ1-1
clone size: .
V gene: TRBV5-8
CDR3 length: 14

CDR3 protein: CASSYQGFGGELFF
CDR3 DNA: TGTGCCAGCAGCTATCAGGGTTTTGGCGGGGAGCTGTTTTTT
D gene: .
J gene: TRBJ2-2
clone size: .
V gene: TRBV11-3
CDR3 length: 14

CDR3 protein: CAISQANYGYTF
CDR3 DNA: TGTGCCATCTCTCAGGCTAACTATGGCTACACCTTC
D gene: .
J gene: TRBJ1-2
clone size: .
V gene: TRBV10-3
CDR3 length: 12

CDR3 protein: CASSNLGQGHGYTF
CDR3 DNA: TGTGCCAGCAGCAATTTGGGACAGGGCCACGGCTACACCTTC
D gene: TRBD1
J gene: TRBJ1-2
clone size: .
V gene: TRBV27
CDR3 length: 14

CDR3 protein: CASSPYVLQETQYF
CDR3 DNA: TGTGCCAGCAGCCCGTATGTACTCCAAGAGACCCAGTACTTC
D gene: .
J gene: TRBJ2-5
clone size: .
V gene: TRBV7-2
CDR3 length: 14

CDR3 protein: CASSSKTGGGRMNTEAFF
CDR3 DNA: TGTGCCAGTAGCTCAAAGACAGGGGGCGGAAGAATGAACACTGAAGCTTTCTTT
D gene: TRBD1
J gene: TRBJ1-1
clone size: .
V gene: TRBV19
CDR3 length: 18

CDR3 protein: CASKEDSVSPLHF
CDR3 DNA: TGTGCCAGCAAAGAGGACAGCGTTTCACCCCTCCACTTT
D gene: .
J gene: TRBJ1-6
clone size: .
V gene: TRBV2
CDR3 length: 13